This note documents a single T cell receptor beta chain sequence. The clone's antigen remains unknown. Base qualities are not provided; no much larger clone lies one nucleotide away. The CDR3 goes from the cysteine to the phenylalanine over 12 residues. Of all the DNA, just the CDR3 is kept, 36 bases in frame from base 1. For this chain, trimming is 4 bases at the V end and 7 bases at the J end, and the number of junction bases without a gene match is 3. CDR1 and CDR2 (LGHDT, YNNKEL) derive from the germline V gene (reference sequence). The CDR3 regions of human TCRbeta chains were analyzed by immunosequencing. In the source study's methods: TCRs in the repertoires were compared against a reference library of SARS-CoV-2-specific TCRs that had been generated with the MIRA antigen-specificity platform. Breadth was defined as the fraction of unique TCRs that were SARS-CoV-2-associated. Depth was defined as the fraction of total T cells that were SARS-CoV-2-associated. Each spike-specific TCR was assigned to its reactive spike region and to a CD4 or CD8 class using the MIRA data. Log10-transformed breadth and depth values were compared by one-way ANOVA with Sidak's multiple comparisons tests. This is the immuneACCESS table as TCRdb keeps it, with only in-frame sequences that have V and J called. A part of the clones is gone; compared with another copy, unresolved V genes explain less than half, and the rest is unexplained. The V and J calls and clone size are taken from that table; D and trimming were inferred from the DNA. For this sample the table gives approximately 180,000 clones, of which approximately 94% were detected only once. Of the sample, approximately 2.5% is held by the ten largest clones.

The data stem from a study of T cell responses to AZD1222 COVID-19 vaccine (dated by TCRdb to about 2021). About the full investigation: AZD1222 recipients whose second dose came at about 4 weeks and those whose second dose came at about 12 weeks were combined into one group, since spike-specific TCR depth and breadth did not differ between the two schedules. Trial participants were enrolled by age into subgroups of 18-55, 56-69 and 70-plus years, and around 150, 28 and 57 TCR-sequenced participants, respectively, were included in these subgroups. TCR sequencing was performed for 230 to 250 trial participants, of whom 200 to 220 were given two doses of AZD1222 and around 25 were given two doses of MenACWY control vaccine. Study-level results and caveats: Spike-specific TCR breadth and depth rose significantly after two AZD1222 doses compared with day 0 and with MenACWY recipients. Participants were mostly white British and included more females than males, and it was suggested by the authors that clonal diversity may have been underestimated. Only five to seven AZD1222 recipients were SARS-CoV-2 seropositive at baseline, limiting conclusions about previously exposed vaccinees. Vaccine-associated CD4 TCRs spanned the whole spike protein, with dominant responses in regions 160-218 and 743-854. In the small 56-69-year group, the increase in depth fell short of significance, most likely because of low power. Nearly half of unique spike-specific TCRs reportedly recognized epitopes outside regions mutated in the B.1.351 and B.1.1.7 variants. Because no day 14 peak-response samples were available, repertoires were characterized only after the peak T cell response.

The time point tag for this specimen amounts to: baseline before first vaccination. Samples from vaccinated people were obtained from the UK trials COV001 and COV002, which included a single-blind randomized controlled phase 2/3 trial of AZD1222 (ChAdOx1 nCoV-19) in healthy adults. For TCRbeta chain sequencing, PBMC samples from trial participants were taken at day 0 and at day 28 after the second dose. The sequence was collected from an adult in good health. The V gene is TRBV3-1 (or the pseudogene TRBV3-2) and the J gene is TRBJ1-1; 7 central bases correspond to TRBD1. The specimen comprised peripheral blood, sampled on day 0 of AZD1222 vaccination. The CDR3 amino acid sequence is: CASSPGQSEAFF. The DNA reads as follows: TGTGCCAGCAGCCCGGGACAGAGTGAAGCTTTCTTT.